This T cell receptor beta chain was recorded in a study of T cell repertoires in cytomegalovirus infection. For the study at large: Epitope selection comprised recently identified HLA-C-restricted CMV epitopes and well-studied HLA-B-restricted CMV epitopes. CMV infection plus the matching HLA type was flagged by public TCR beta signatures. Study-level points and caveats: The ex vivo response showed dominance by HLA-C-restricted CMV-specific TCR beta clonotypes. Adding up the frequency of public TCR beta families identified people who carried CMV plus the relevant HLA.

TCRdb used MiXCR to reprocess the reads, holding one entry per CDR3 protein. The sample yields around 770,000 distinct CDR3 sequences, 29% seen once. Remarks on this clonotype: Its specificity is unknown.

CDR3 length: 16 amino acids. With 0 bases clipped from V and 8 bases from J, the junction kept 7 bases outside the gene matches. Germline CDR1 is WNHNN and CDR2 is SYGVQD (reference sequence). The J gene is TRBJ2-1, the V gene TRBV10-1, with 10 bases matching TRBD2. This TCR was recovered from a human donor in good health (CMV status not recorded). Some clones in this sample may be carry-over from other donors' samples. The material was cultured CD8+ T cells from PBMCs, obtained from culture after CMV antigen stimulation. CDR3 nucleotides: TGCGCCAGCAGTGAGTCCCCCAGCGGGGGGGAAGATGAGCAGTTCTTC. It translates to CASSESPSGGEDEQFF.